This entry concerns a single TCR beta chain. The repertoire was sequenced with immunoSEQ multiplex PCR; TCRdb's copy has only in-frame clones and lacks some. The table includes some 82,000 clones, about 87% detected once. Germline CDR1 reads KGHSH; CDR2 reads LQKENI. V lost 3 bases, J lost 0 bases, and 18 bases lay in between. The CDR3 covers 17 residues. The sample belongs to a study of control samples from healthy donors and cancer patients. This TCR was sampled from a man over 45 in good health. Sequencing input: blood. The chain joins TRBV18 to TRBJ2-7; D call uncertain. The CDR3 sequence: CASSPSVGVQLSYEQYF. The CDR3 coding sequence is TGTGCCAGCTCACCGTCCGTTGGGGTACAGCTCTCCTACGAGCAGTACTTC.